The rows below give T cell receptor beta chains drawn from one sample of a study of neurological immune-mediated disorders. TCRdb recomputed calls from the 5' RACE reads with MiXCR, one row per CDR3 protein. The repertoire holds roughly 30,000 distinct CDR3 sequences, with 4.6% as singletons. The sequencing sample was made of PBMCs. The receptor source for this set is a man aged 18 to 30 in good health. Each CDR3 is given with its conserved first and last residue.

v_gene	j_gene	CDR3aa
TRBV20-1	TRBJ1-1	CSAKGTHTEAFF
TRBV4-2	TRBJ2-1	CASSPSFAGTYNEQFF
TRBV12-3/TRBV12-4	TRBJ2-1	CASSLGLATSSYNEQFF
TRBV3-1	TRBJ1-1	CASSQRGGGNTEAFF
TRBV20-1	TRBJ2-1	CSARIGAYNEQFF
TRBV28	TRBJ1-5	CASRGQGARNQPQHF
TRBV20-1	TRBJ1-2	CSATSPTYGYTF
TRBV29-1	TRBJ1-1	CSVDWGMNTEAFF
TRBV20-1	TRBJ1-4	CSARDFLGGYSEKLFF
TRBV6-6	TRBJ1-5	CASSSQGGGNQPQHF
TRBV20-1	TRBJ1-6	CSARTGGDSYNSPLHF
TRBV5-1	TRBJ2-7	CASSQLPQGRVYEQYF
TRBV10-3	TRBJ2-3	CAISEGLSGGSTDTQYF
TRBV19	TRBJ1-2	CASSIDYGGTNYGYTF
TRBV5-1	TRBJ2-7	CASSLGLAGIAPYEQYF
TRBV18	TRBJ1-1	CASSSGTDTEAFF
TRBV12-3/TRBV12-4	TRBJ1-5	CASSIPGQGNQPQHF
TRBV20-1	TRBJ1-3	CSALDRGTGNTIYF
TRBV5-1	TRBJ1-1	CASSSQGFDTEAFF
TRBV15	TRBJ2-7	CATSREPGYEQYF
TRBV7-9	TRBJ2-1	CASSLRVGGGNNEQFF
TRBV5-1	TRBJ2-3	CASSLTSGFLRDTQYF
TRBV7-8	TRBJ2-5	CASTSSVPGLAKQETQYF
TRBV5-6	TRBJ1-3	CASSFRGHSGNTIYF
TRBV30	TRBJ1-1	CAWSDGVNTEAFF
TRBV20-1	TRBJ2-3	CSALTSGGAWDTQYF
TRBV20-1	TRBJ1-2	CSAALRVLSYGYTF
TRBV20-1	TRBJ2-1	CSARSSGVNSYNEQFF
TRBV5-1	TRBJ2-1	CASSLGSGGRNNEQFF
TRBV4-1	TRBJ2-1	CASSQGTIRGGAFEQFF
TRBV20-1	TRBJ2-5	CSARDRQPRGETQYF
TRBV5-1	TRBJ2-1	CASSLTSPSYNEQFF
TRBV11-3	TRBJ2-1	CASSLTAGHNEQFF
TRBV19	TRBJ2-1	CASSGPITYNEQFF
TRBV12-3/TRBV12-4	TRBJ2-3	CASSSTSGTDTQYF
TRBV7-9	TRBJ2-1	CASSSSGTRDNEQFF
TRBV5-5	TRBJ2-6	CASSPVATGANVLTF
TRBV20-1	TRBJ1-1	CSARARDPFAFF
TRBV20-1	TRBJ1-5	CSAREGAWGPFYSNQPQHF
TRBV6-5	TRBJ1-5	CASSQDMPTFNQPQHF
TRBV6-4	TRBJ1-1	CASRADRKAFF
TRBV6-1	TRBJ2-1	CASPPPASRDEQFF
TRBV7-9	TRBJ2-7	CASSKETESNEQYF
TRBV29-1	TRBJ2-1	CSVEAYWNNEQFF
TRBV20-1	TRBJ1-2	CSAAPGGDYGYTF
TRBV20-1	TRBJ1-2	CSAAAGVIYGYTF
TRBV6-2/TRBV6-3	TRBJ2-7	CASRTAYEQYF
TRBV18	TRBJ1-3	CASSPQAGTEGNTIYF
TRBV7-9	TRBJ1-3	CASSLAVGNTIYF
TRBV20-1	TRBJ2-3	CSAYPGTGMDTQYF
TRBV5-1	TRBJ1-1	CASSLEAVRANTEAFF
TRBV9	TRBJ1-1	CASSEQGGLVYTEAFF
TRBV12-3/TRBV12-4	TRBJ2-7	CASTKWAGPSEQYF
TRBV5-1	TRBJ2-2	CASGPYQGVGTGELFF
TRBV5-1	TRBJ2-3	CASSLVGGPGRTDTQYF
TRBV11-3	TRBJ2-2	CASSGKTGELFF